This T cell receptor beta chain was recovered during a study of spatial heterogeneity in lung cancer. In the study overall: Samples came from approximately 65 TRACERx patients with untreated early-stage lung cancer.

This clonotype has a count of ten or more. Its specificity is unknown. The time point: blood at routine non-recurrence follow-up after resection. This CDR3 has 14 amino acids. The V gene end was trimmed by 1 base and the J gene end by 3 bases; junction bases not matched to a gene: 6. The germline CDR1 and CDR2 sequences are SQVTM and ANQGSEA. Study-wide results and limits: Relative to follow-up, resection was when ubiquitous expanded tumor TCRs appeared more in blood.

Every TCR cDNA molecule bore a unique molecular identifier. TCRdb reanalysed the 5' RACE reads using MiXCR and keeps one entry per CDR3 protein. This table holds fewer than 45,000 distinct CDR3 sequences, about 10% found once. This specimen was PBMCs, taken at follow-up. The chain uses TRBV29-1 and TRBJ2-7; 7 bases line up with TRBD1. The TCR comes from a female donor with early-stage non-small cell lung cancer. The CDR3 reads CSVEVLRDSYEQYF. The CDR3 coding sequence is TGCAGCGTTGAAGTCCTAAGGGACAGCTACGAGCAGTACTTC.